Reported below is one T cell receptor beta chain. The target antigen is unknown. There are 16 residues in the CDR3. The V end was cut by 4 bases, the J end by 5 bases, with 20 bases between. Germline V gives CDR1 MGHRA, CDR2 YSYEKL. In TCRdb, the 5' RACE reads were re-called with MiXCR into one record per CDR3 protein. The sample records 51,000 or so distinct CDR3 sequences, about 10% being singletons. The data derive from a study of early T cells in non-severe SARS-CoV-2 infection. Study-wide results and caveats: CD4 and private specificities were missed by VDJdb matching, which favored anti-spike CD8 responses.

This receptor was identified in an adult who was a healthcare worker with PCR-confirmed SARS-CoV-2 infection or an uninfected control (not recorded which). This rearrangement joins TRBV4-1 to TRBJ2-5, with a possible D match to TRBD2 (5 bases). Sequencing input: whole blood. The CDR3 reads CASSPRRAVARETQYF. The CDR3 DNA follows: TGCGCCAGCAGCCCCCGAAGGGCGGTAGCGAGGGAGACCCAGTACTTC.